The 5 T cell receptor beta chains below come from one sample, sequenced in a study. Each CDR3 protein is one row after TCRdb ran MiXCR on the 5' RACE reads. Of nearly 55,000 distinct CDR3 sequences in the sample, roughly 15% are singletons; the top ten hold about 2.2%. The specimen was naive CD4+ T cells sorted from blood. The subset: naive CD4+ T cells, CD4+CD45RA+CD25-. These receptors were taken from a female donor with breast cancer.

This clonotype was seen only a few times. The J gene is TRBJ1-5, the V gene TRBV7-2; D is unresolved. Germline V gene data show CDR1 as SGHTA and CDR2 as FQGNSA. With 5 bases removed from V and 5 bases from J, the gap between germline ends came to 10 bases. The CDR3 spans 13 residues. CDR3 sequence: CASSPAWDQPQHF. Here the CDR3 DNA reads TGTGCCAGCAGCCCTGCCTGGGATCAGCCCCAGCATTTT.

This clonotype was recorded at least ten times. The CDR3 nucleotides read TGTGCCAGCAGCCAAGATAGTATCAGGACCGGGACAGCTCTCGTCCTGACTTTC. Protein sequence: CASSQDSIRTGTALVLTF. The rearrangement joins TRBV4-2 to TRBJ2-6, with TRBD1 matching over 7 bases. Trimming removed 0 bases from V and 12 bases from J; junction bases left unmatched: 17. The length of the CDR3 is 18 residues. CDR1 is LGHNA, CDR2 YNFKEQ, per germline.

This clonotype showed up just a few times. V usage is TRBV5-1 and J usage is TRBJ2-7; 8 nucleotides align to TRBD2. Germline CDR1 SGHRS, CDR2 YFSETQ. The trim removed 0 bases at V and 0 bases at J, leaving 5 bases unmatched. The CDR3 is 16 amino acids. The DNA of the CDR3 is TGCGCCAGCAGCTTGGTTAGCGGGATCAGCTCCTACGAGCAGTACTTC. This translates into CASSLVSGISSYEQYF.

This clonotype has ten or more counts. J is TRBJ2-5 and V is TRBV5-1; tentatively, D is TRBD2 (6 bases). V lost 4 bases to trimming and J lost 5 bases, with 12 bases between them. The CDR3 runs to 13 residues. CDR1 and CDR2 (germline): SGHRS, YFSETQ. The CDR3 loop reads CASSPGGPETQYF. In DNA form, the CDR3 reads TGCGCCAGCAGCCCCGGGGGACCGGAGACCCAGTACTTC.

This clonotype was observed a few times. CDR3 amino acids: CASSYQGHTEAFF. The CDR3 nucleotides are TGTGCCAGCAGCTATCAGGGTCACACTGAAGCTTTCTTT. The chain joins TRBV9 to TRBJ1-1, with D possibly matching TRBD1 (5 bases). The CDR3 covers 13 residues. Looked up from germline, CDR1 is SGDLS and CDR2 is YYNGEE. The V and J ends lost 4 bases and 3 bases respectively, with 10 bases between them.